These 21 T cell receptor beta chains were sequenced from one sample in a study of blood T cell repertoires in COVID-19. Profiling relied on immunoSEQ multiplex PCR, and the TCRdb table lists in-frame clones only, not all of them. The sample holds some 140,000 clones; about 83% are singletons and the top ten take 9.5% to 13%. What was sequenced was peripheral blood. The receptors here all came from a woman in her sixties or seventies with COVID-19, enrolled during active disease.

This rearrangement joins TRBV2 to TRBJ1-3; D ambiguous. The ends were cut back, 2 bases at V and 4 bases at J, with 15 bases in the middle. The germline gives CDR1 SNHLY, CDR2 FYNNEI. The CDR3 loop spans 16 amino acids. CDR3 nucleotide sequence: TGTGCCAGCAGTGAATACATACAAGCTAGAGGAAACACCATATATTTT. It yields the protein CASSEYIQARGNTIYF.

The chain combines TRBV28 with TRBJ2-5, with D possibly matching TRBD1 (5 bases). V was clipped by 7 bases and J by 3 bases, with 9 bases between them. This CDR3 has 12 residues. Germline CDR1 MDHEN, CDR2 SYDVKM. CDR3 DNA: TGTGCCAGCAACGACAGAGAAGAGACCCAGTACTTC. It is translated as CASNDREETQYF.

The CDR3 loop is CASSPSVYNEQFF. DNA for the CDR3: TGTGCCAGCAGTCCCTCAGTCTACAATGAGCAGTTCTTC. This rearrangement joins TRBV7-3 to TRBJ2-1; unclear D gene. This CDR3 contains 13 residues. V lost 6 bases to trimming and J lost 3 bases, with 9 bases between them. The germline V gene has CDR1 SGHTA and CDR2 FQGTGA.

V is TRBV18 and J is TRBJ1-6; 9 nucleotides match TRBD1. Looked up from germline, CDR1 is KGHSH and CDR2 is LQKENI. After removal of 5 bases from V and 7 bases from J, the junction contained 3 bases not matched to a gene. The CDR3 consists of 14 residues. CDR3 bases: TGTGCCAGCTCATGGGACAGGGACAATTCACCCCTCCACTTT. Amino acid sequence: CASSWDRDNSPLHF.

For the CDR3, the DNA is TGTGCCAGCAGTTACAGGGGACAGGGTCTCTACGAGCAGTACTTC. Its protein product is CASSYRGQGLYEQYF. The V gene is TRBV6-5, the J gene TRBJ2-7, with 9 bases matching TRBD1. Trimming cost V 2 bases and J 3 bases; bases outside gene matches: 5. Germline CDR1 is MNHEY and CDR2 is SVGAGI. The CDR3 consists of 15 residues.

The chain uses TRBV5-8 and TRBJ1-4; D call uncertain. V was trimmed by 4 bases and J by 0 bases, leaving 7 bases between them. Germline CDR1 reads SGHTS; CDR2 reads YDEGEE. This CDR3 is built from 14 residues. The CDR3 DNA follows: TGTGCCAGCAGCCCCTATACAACTAATGAAAAACTGTTTTTT. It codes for CASSPYTTNEKLFF.

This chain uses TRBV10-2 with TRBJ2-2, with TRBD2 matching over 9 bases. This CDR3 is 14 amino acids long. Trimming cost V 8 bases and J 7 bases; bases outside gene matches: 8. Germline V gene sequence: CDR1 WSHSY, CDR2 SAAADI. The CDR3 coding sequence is TGCGCCAGCGCAGGCGGGAGGGCTGTCGGGGAGCTGTTTTTT. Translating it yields CASAGGRAVGELFF.

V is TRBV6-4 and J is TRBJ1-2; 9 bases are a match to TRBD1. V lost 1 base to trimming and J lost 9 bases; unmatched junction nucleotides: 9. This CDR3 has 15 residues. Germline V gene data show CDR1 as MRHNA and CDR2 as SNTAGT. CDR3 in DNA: TGTGCCAGCAGTGACTTTCCGGGACAGGGTTATAGCTACACCTTC. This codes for CASSDFPGQGYSYTF.

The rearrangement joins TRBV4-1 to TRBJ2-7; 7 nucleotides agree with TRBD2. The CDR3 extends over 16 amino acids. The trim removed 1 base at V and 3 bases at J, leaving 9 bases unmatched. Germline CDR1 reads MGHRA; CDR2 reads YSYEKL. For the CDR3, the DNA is TGCGCCAGCAGCCAAGGGTGGGGCGGGGGTAACTACGAGCAGTACGTC. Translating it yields CASSQGWGGGNYEQYV.

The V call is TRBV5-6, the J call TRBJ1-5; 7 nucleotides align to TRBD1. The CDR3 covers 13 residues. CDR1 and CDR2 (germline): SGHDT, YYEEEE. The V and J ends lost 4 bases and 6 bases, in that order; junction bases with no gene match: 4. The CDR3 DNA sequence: TGTGCCAGCAGCCTACAGGGGTCTCAGCCCCAGCATTTT. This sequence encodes CASSLQGSQPQHF.

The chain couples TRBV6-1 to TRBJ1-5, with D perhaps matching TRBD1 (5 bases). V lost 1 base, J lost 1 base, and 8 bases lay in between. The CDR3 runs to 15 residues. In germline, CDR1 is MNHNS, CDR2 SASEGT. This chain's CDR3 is CASSEVGLSNQPQHF. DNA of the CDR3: TGTGCCAGCAGTGAAGTGGGACTGAGCAATCAGCCCCAGCATTTT.

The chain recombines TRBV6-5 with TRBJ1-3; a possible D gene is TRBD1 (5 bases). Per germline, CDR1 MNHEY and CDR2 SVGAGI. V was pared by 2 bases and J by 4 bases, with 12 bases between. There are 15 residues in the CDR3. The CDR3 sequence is CASSYSSGWGNTIYF. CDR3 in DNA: TGTGCCAGCAGTTACAGTTCAGGGTGGGGAAACACCATATATTTT.

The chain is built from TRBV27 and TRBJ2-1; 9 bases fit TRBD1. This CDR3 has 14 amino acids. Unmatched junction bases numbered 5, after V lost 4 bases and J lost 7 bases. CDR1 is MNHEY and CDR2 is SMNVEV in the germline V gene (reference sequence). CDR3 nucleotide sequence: TGTGCCAGCAGTTCCCACGGGACAGGGAATGAGCAGTTCTTC. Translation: CASSSHGTGNEQFF.

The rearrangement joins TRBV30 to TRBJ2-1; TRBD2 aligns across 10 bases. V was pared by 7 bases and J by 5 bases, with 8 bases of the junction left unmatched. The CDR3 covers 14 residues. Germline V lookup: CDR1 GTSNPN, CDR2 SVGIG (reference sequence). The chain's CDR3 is CASNLAGVNNEQFF. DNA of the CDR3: TGTGCCTCAAATCTAGCGGGGGTAAACAATGAGCAGTTCTTC.

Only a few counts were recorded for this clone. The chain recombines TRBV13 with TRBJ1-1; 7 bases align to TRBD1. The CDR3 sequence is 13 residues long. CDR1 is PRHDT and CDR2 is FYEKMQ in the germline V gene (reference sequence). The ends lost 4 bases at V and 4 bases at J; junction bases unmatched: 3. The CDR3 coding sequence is TGTGCCAGCAGCTCGCCAGGGGGCACTGAAGCTTTCTTT. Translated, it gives CASSSPGGTEAFF.

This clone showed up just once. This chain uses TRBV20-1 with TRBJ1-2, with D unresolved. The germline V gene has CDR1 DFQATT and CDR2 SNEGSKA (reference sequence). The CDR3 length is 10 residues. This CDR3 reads CITLSGGYTF. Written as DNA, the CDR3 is TGCATAACTCTCTCGGGAGGCTACACCTTC.

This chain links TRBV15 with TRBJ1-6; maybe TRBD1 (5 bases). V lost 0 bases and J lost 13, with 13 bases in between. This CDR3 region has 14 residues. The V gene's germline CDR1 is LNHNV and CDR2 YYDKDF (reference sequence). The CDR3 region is CATSRDRGGYPLHF. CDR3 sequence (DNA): TGTGCCACCAGCAGAGATCGGGGGGGTTACCCCCTCCACTTT. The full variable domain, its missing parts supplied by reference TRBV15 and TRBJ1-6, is DAMVIQNPRYQVTQFGKPVTLSCSQTLNHNVMYWYQQKSSQAPKLLFHYYDKDFNNEADTPDNFQSRRPNTSFCFLDIRSPGLGDTAMYLCATSRDRGGYPLHFGNGTRLTVT.

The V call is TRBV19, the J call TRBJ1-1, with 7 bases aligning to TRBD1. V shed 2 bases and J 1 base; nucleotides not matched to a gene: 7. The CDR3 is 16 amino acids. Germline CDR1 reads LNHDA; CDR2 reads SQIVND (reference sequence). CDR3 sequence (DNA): TGTGCCAGTAGTATAATGGCAGGGGGTAGGAACACTGAAGCTTTCTTT. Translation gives CASSIMAGGRNTEAFF.

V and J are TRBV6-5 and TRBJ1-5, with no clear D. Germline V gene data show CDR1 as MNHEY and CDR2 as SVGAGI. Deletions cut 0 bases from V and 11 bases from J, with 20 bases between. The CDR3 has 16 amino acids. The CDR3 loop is CASSYSGVGSSESQHF. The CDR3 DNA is TGTGCCAGCAGTTACTCCGGGGTTGGCAGTTCTGAGTCCCAGCATTTT.

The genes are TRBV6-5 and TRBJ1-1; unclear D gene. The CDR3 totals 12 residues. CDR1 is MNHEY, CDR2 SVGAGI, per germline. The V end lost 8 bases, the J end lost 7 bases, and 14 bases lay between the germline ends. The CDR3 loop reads CASWKGGGEAFF. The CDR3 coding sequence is TGTGCCAGCTGGAAAGGAGGAGGTGAAGCTTTCTTT.

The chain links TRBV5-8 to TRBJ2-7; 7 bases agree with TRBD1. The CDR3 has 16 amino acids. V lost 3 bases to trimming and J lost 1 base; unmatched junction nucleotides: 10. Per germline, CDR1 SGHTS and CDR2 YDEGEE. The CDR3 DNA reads TGTGCCAGCAGCTATGGGGTCCGGGACAGTTCCTACGAGCAGTACTTC. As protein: CASSYGVRDSSYEQYF.